Listed here is a single TCR beta chain. No antigen is known for it. Sequenced by immunoSEQ multiplex PCR; TCRdb stores in-frame clones only, minus some. The table has about 74,000 clones, 84% seen once. This sample is drawn from a study of OX40 agonist ivuxolimab in advanced cancers. Across the study: An agonistic human IgG2 monoclonal antibody against OX40 (CD134) was given.

Study-level findings and limits: CD4+ and CD8+ blood T cells expanded clonally by week 6 at 0.1 to 3.0 mg/kg.

V gave up 4 bases and J gave up 9 bases, with 14 bases separating them. The CDR3 is made up of 13 amino acids. Per the germline V gene, CDR1 is SGHAT and CDR2 is FQNNGV. V is TRBV11-2 and J is TRBJ2-3, with D perhaps TRBD2 (5 bases). This clonotype was sampled from an adult with an advanced solid tumor such as melanoma, head and neck, liver or kidney cancer. This sample comprised CD4+ or CD8+ T cells sorted from blood, obtained in a trial of the OX40 agonist ivuxolimab. In nucleotides, the CDR3 is TGTGCCAGCAGCTCCCTCCGTGGGGAGACGCAGTATTTT. Encoded protein: CASSSLRGETQYF.